The 28 T cell receptor beta chains below were found in one sample sequenced in a study of blood T cell repertoires in COVID-19. TCRdb's table, derived via immunoSEQ multiplex PCR, lists solely in-frame clones and lacks some. The table lists some 45,000 clones, 83% of them singletons. What was sequenced was peripheral blood. Receptors were obtained from an elderly man in a cohort sampled during active COVID-19.

The chain combines TRBV11-2 with TRBJ2-5; 13 nucleotides line up with TRBD2. Germline-derived CDR1 and CDR2 are SGHAT and FQNNGV. The CDR3 extends over 16 amino acids. V trimming: 6 bases; J trimming: 2 bases; junction bases outside the gene matches: 6. The CDR3 protein is CASRFGLAGAQETQYF. The DNA of the CDR3 is TGTGCCAGCAGATTCGGACTAGCGGGGGCTCAAGAGACCCAGTACTTC.

The V gene is TRBV9, the J gene TRBJ2-3, with D tentatively TRBD2 (6 bases). Germline V CDR1 and CDR2: SGDLS, YYNGEE. V lost 0 bases and J 4 bases, leaving 12 bases between the germline ends. The length of the CDR3 is 15 residues. CDR3 sequence (DNA): TGTGCCAGCAGCGTAGTCGGGGGAGTGTCAGATACGCAGTATTTT. Translation: CASSVVGGVSDTQYF.

This chain's CDR3 is CASSIGWAGPRDSYEQYF. Written as DNA, the CDR3 is TGTGCCAGTAGTATTGGGTGGGCAGGGCCTCGTGATTCCTACGAGCAGTACTTC. The chain joins TRBV19 to TRBJ2-7; a possible D gene is TRBD1 (5 bases). The CDR3 runs 18 residues. From germline, CDR1 is LNHDA and CDR2 SQIVND (reference sequence). V lost 3 bases, J lost 1 base, and 22 bases lay in between.

This sequence joins TRBV6-5 and TRBJ2-3; tentative D call: TRBD2 (5 bases). Between the trimmed V and J ends, which lost 7 bases and 6 bases, there was a span of 14 bases. Germline lookup yields CDR1 MNHEY and CDR2 SVGAGI. This CDR3 is built from 13 residues. This CDR3 reads CASNLPGGDTQYF. The DNA for the CDR3 is TGTGCCAGCAACTTACCTGGAGGTGATACGCAGTATTTT.

The chain combines TRBV7-2 with TRBJ2-1; TRBD1 aligns across 8 bases. The ends lost 6 bases at V and 7 bases at J; junction bases unmatched: 11. The CDR3 totals 15 residues. Germline V gene data show CDR1 as SGHTA and CDR2 as FQGNSA. Written as DNA, the CDR3 is TGTGCCAGCAGGCCTCCCGGGACAGGAGGGAATGAGCAGTTCTTC. Its translation is CASRPPGTGGNEQFF.

This clone was counted once. V is TRBV7-2 and J is TRBJ2-4, with D perhaps TRBD1 (5 bases). This CDR3 region has 14 residues. Germline V gene sequence: CDR1 SGHTA, CDR2 FQGNSA. V gave up 5 bases and J gave up 0 bases, with 8 bases separating them. CDR3 sequence: CASSRTPAKNIQYF. CDR3 in DNA: TGTGCCAGCAGCCGGACACCAGCCAAAAACATTCAGTACTTC.

V is TRBV21-1 and J is TRBJ1-2; the table's D call, TRBD1, has no DNA check behind it. TRBV21-1 is shown as a pseudogene. The CDR3 extends over 14 amino acids. The CDR3, as DNA: TGTGCCAGCAGCAAAGTAAAGGGGCTCTATGGCTACACCTTC. This codes for CASSKVKGLYGYTF.

The CDR3 region is CASSPQGAKGSAGYTF. As DNA, the CDR3 is TGTGCCAGCAGCCCACAGGGGGCGAAGGGTTCGGCTGGCTACACCTTC. The chain employs TRBV2 and TRBJ1-2, with TRBD1 matching over 9 bases. The V segment lost 6 bases and the J segment 7 bases; nucleotides outside the gene matches: 15. Germline assignment: CDR1 SNHLY and CDR2 FYNNEI. The CDR3 is 16 residues long.

The chain recombines TRBV6-6 with TRBJ1-6, with D uncertain. The CDR3 sequence is 18 residues long. The V end lost 5 bases, the J end lost 0 bases, and 17 bases lay between the germline ends. From germline, CDR1 is MNHNY and CDR2 SVGAGI (reference sequence). CDR3 bases: TGTGCCAGCAGTCTCTCTACCTCCTCAAGCTCCTATAATTCACCCCTCCACTTT. Translating it yields CASSLSTSSSSYNSPLHF.

V usage is TRBV7-2 and J usage is TRBJ1-6; D is unclear. Per the germline V gene, CDR1 is SGHTA and CDR2 is FQGNSA. The CDR3 is 17 amino acids. Trimming left V 6 bases short and J 0 bases short, with 15 bases between. The CDR3 DNA sequence: TGTGCCAGCAGGCCTACTCCCGGTAGCTCCTATAATTCACCCCTCCACTTT. Amino acids: CASRPTPGSSYNSPLHF.

The V call is TRBV28, the J call TRBJ1-3; D remains unclear. Germline loops: CDR1 MDHEN, CDR2 SYDVKM. The CDR3 length is 12 residues. The CDR3 DNA sequence: TGTGCGACTCGGGTTTCTGGAAACACCATATATTTT. It is translated as CATRVSGNTIYF. Combining the CDR3 with reference TRBV28 and TRBJ1-3 gives the whole variable domain DVKVTQSSRYLVKRTGEKVFLECVQDMDHENMFWYRQDPGLGLRLIYFSYDVKMKEKGDIPEGYSVSREKKERFSLILESASTNQTSMYLCATRVSGNTIYFGEGSWLTVV.

This chain joins TRBV29-1 and TRBJ2-7; 8 positions match TRBD2. This CDR3 is built from 14 residues. J lost 7 bases, V lost 0 bases, and 8 bases had no gene match. Germline CDR1 is SQVTM and CDR2 is ANQGSEA. CDR3 sequence: CSVEDRGTSEEQYF. CDR3 DNA sequence: TGCAGCGTTGAAGATCGAGGGACTAGTGAGGAGCAGTACTTC.

V is TRBV18 and J is TRBJ2-7; 9 bases align to TRBD1. With V trimmed by 4 bases and J by 6 bases, 10 bases remained unmatched. CDR1 is KGHSH and CDR2 is LQKENI in the germline V gene. The CDR3 has 15 amino acids. The CDR3 bases are TGTGCCAGCTCACTCGGGACAGGGAGGCTAGGCGAGCAGTACTTC. Amino acid sequence: CASSLGTGRLGEQYF.

This sequence joins TRBV25-1 and TRBJ2-5; 7 positions agree with TRBD1. The CDR3 extends over 14 amino acids. Germline V gives CDR1 MGHDK, CDR2 SYGVNS. V shed 6 bases, J shed 1 base, and the junction held 5 bases outside the gene matches. CDR3 sequence reads: CASRGQVAQETQYF. The CDR3 coding sequence is TGTGCCAGCAGAGGACAGGTAGCCCAAGAGACCCAGTACTTC.

The chain couples TRBV19 to TRBJ2-2; D not resolved. The CDR3 extends over 14 amino acids. Germline values: CDR1 LNHDA, CDR2 SQIVND (reference sequence). With 5 bases removed from V and 6 bases from J, the gap between germline ends came to 13 bases. CDR3 coding DNA: TGTGCCAGTAGTCCGGCCCGAGGAGCCGGGGAGCTGTTTTTT. It is translated as CASSPARGAGELFF.

The chain joins TRBV7-2 to TRBJ1-1; weak D call: TRBD1 (5 bases). The CDR3 has 15 residues. V was pared by 2 bases and J by 0 bases, with 10 bases between. Germline lookup yields CDR1 SGHTA and CDR2 FQGNSA. CDR3 in DNA: TGTGCCAGCAGCTTACTGGGGCTGATGAACACTGAAGCTTTCTTT. This codes for CASSLLGLMNTEAFF. Drawing the rest from reference TRBV7-2 and TRBJ1-1, the complete variable domain is GAGVSQSPSNKVTEKGKDVELRCDPISGHTALYWYRQSLGQGLEFLIYFQGNSAPDKSGLPSDRFSAERTGGSVSTLTIQRTQQEDSAVYLCASSLLGLMNTEAFFGQGTRLTVV.

This clone was found a few times. The chain is built from TRBV5-4 and TRBJ2-2; a weak D match, TRBD2 (6 bases). CDR1 is SGHNT and CDR2 is YYREEE in the germline V gene (reference sequence). The CDR3 loop spans 14 amino acids. V shed 5 bases and J shed 4 bases, with 12 bases lying between them. The CDR3 sequence: CASRGARGTGELFF. DNA for the CDR3: TGTGCCAGCAGAGGGGCGCGGGGCACCGGGGAGCTGTTTTTT.

The chain has TRBV24-1 and TRBJ1-5; D gene unclear. The germline CDR1 and CDR2 sequences are KGHDR and SFDVKD. The ends were cut back, 6 bases at V and 2 bases at J, with 7 bases in the middle. The CDR3 runs to 13 residues. For the CDR3, the DNA is TGTGCCACCAGTATGAGTGGCAATCAGCCCCAGCATTTT. It specifies CATSMSGNQPQHF.

In DNA, the CDR3 is TGCGCCAGCAGCCTCCGGGACAGGTCCTACAATGAGCAGTTCTTC. Residues: CASSLRDRSYNEQFF. The chain has TRBV5-1 and TRBJ2-1, with 8 bases lining up with TRBD1. V gave up 4 bases and J gave up 1 base; unmatched junction bases: 4. This CDR3 contains 15 residues. Germline assignment: CDR1 SGHRS and CDR2 YFSETQ.

This chain links TRBV19 with TRBJ1-5, with D tentatively TRBD1 (6 bases). V lost 4 bases, J lost 0 bases, and 10 bases lay in between. The CDR3 has 15 residues. The V gene's germline CDR1 is LNHDA and CDR2 SQIVND (reference sequence). The CDR3, as DNA: TGTGCCAGTAGTACCCGACAGGATAGCAATCAGCCCCAGCATTTT. Amino acids: CASSTRQDSNQPQHF.

The rearrangement links TRBV27 to TRBJ1-1; 11 nucleotides agree with TRBD1. The CDR3 consists of 15 residues. Germline V gene lookup returns CDR1 MNHEY and CDR2 SMNVEV (reference sequence). V gave up 5 bases and J gave up 7 bases; unmatched junction bases: 9. The CDR3 spells CASSKRTGGVGEAFF. In DNA form, the CDR3 reads TGTGCCAGCAGTAAAAGGACAGGGGGCGTCGGTGAAGCTTTCTTT.

The V call is TRBV6-5, the J call TRBJ2-7; 9 bases match TRBD1. Trimming at V came to 5 bases and at J to 6 bases, leaving 11 bases not matched to a gene. This CDR3 has 15 amino acids. From germline, CDR1 is MNHEY and CDR2 SVGAGI. CDR3 nucleotides: TGTGCCAGCAGTCGACAACAGGGGGCCATGGGCGAGCAGTACTTC. Its protein is CASSRQQGAMGEQYF.

V and J are TRBV7-3 and TRBJ2-3; 9 bases map to TRBD2. With 2 bases clipped from V and 0 bases from J, the junction kept 3 bases outside the gene matches. Per the germline V gene, CDR1 is SGHTA and CDR2 is FQGTGA. This CDR3 region has 16 residues. The CDR3 coding sequence is TGTGCCAGCAGCTTATTAGCGGGGGCTAGCACAGATACGCAGTATTTT. This gives the protein CASSLLAGASTDTQYF.

This clone was counted between two and nine times. V is TRBV6-6 and J is TRBJ1-5; D gene uncertain. From germline, CDR1 is MNHNY and CDR2 SVGAGI (reference sequence). This CDR3 contains 14 residues. Trimming stripped 5 bases from V and 0 bases from J, with 8 bases between. The DNA of the CDR3 is TGTGCCAGCAGTCTTCAGTCTAGCAATCAGCCCCAGCATTTT. Protein product: CASSLQSSNQPQHF.

This sequence joins TRBV7-9 and TRBJ1-2; no clear D. The germline V gene encodes CDR1 SEHNR and CDR2 FQNEAQ (reference sequence). The length of the CDR3 is 16 residues. V lost 5 bases to trimming and J lost 2 bases, with 18 bases between them. CDR3 protein: CASSLTAAGLNYGYTF. The CDR3 nucleotides read TGTGCCAGCAGCCTAACCGCTGCGGGATTAAACTATGGCTACACCTTC.

The V and J genes are TRBV18 and TRBJ2-7; 11 nucleotides agree with TRBD1. The V gene's germline CDR1 is KGHSH and CDR2 LQKENI. Trimming removed 3 bases from V and 7 bases from J; junction bases left unmatched: 8. The CDR3 spans 15 residues. CDR3 sequence reads: CASSPSGQGANEQYF. The CDR3 DNA reads as TGTGCCAGCTCACCCTCCGGACAGGGGGCAAATGAGCAGTACTTC. Combining the CDR3 with reference TRBV18 and TRBJ2-7 gives the whole variable domain NAGVMQNPRHLVRRRGQEARLRCSPMKGHSHVYWYRQLPEEGLKFMVYLQKENIIDESGMPKERFSAEFPKEGPSILRIQQVVRGDSAAYFCASSPSGQGANEQYFGPGTRLTVT.

The genes are TRBV7-9 and TRBJ2-1; 9 nucleotides agree with TRBD2. Trimming took 4 bases from V and 2 from J; bases not matched to a gene: 3. Germline-derived CDR1 and CDR2 are SEHNR and FQNEAQ (reference sequence). The CDR3 has 15 amino acids. CDR3 region: CASSYWTSAYNEQFF. CDR3 sequence (DNA): TGTGCCAGCAGCTATTGGACTAGCGCCTACAATGAGCAGTTCTTC.

The rearrangement uses TRBV6-5 and TRBJ2-3; 10 bases line up with TRBD1. The CDR3 runs 14 residues. Germline lookup yields CDR1 MNHEY and CDR2 SVGAGI. The junction had 6 bases not matched to a gene; V was cut back by 8 bases and J by 4 bases. This CDR3 is CASLDRGWSDTQYF. The DNA of the CDR3 is TGTGCCAGCTTGGACAGGGGGTGGTCAGATACGCAGTATTTT.